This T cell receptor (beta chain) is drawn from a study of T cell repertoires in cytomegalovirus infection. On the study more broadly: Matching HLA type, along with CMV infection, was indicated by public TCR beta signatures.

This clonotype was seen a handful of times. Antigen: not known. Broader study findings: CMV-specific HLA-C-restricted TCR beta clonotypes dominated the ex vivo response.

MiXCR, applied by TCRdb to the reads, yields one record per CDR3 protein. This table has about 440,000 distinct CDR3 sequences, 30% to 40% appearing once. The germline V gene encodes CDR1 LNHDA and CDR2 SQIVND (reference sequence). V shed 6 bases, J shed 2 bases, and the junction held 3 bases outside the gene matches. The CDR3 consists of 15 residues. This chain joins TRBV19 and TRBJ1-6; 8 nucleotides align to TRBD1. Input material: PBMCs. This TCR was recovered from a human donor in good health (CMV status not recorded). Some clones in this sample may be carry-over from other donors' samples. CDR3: CASRVDRAYNSPLHF. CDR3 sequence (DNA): TGTGCCAGTAGGGTGGACAGGGCCTATAATTCACCCCTCCACTTT.